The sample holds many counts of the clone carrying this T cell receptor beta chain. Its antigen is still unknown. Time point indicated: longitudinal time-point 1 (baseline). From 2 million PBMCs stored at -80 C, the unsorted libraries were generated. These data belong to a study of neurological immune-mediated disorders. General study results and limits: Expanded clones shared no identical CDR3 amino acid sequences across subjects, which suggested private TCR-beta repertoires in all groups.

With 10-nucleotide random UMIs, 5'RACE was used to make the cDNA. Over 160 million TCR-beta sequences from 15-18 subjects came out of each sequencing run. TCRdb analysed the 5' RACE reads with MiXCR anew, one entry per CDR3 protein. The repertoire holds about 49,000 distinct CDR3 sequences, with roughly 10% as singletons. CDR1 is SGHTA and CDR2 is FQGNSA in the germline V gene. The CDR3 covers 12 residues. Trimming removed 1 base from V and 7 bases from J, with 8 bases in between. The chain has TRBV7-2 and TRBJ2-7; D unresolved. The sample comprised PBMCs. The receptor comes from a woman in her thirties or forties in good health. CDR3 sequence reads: CASSLDWREQYF. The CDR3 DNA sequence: TGTGCCAGCAGCTTAGATTGGCGAGAGCAGTACTTC.